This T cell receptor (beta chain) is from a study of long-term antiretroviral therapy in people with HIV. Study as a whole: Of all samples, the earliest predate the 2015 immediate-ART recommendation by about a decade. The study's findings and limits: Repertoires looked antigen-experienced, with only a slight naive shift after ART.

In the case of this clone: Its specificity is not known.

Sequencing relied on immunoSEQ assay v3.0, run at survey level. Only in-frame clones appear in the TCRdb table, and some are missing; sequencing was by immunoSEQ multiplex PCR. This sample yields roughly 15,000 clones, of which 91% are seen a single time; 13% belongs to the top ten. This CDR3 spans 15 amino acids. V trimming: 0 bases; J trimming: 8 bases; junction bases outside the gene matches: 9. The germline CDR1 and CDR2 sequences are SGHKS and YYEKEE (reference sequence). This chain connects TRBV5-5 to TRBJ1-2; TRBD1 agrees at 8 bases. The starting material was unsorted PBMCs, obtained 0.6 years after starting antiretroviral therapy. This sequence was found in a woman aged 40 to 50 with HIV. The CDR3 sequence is CASSLDPGGFVGYTF. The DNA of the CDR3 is TGTGCCAGCAGCTTGGATCCAGGGGGCTTTGTAGGCTACACCTTC.